This is a list of T cell receptor beta chains from one sample in a study of OX40 agonist ivuxolimab in advanced cancers. TCRdb keeps only in-frame clones here, not all; method: immunoSEQ multiplex PCR. The profile shows about 64,000 clones, roughly four fifths of them singletons. The input for sequencing was CD4+ or CD8+ T cells sorted from blood, taken in a trial of the OX40 agonist ivuxolimab. The receptors originated from an adult with an advanced solid tumor such as melanoma, head and neck, liver or kidney cancer. The CDR3 runs from the conserved cysteine through the conserved F or W. The order of the fields is CDR3 length, V gene, CDR3 protein.

>15|TRBV9
CASSAFRANTDTQYF
>13|TRBV18
CASSREGGLEQFF
>15|TRBV2
CASSEAGGRQETQYF
>16|TRBV7-2
CASSLDSSGGFTEQFF
>16|TRBV9
CASSVAWRGAYNEQFF
>15|TRBV19
CASSRGGENNQPQHF
>15|TRBV14
CASSQDPRGAAGYTF
>14|TRBV6-5
CASSYTLFNYGYTF
>15|TRBV28
CASSLLFKAGNTIYF
>15|TRBV7-8
CASSSRDSNNSPLHF